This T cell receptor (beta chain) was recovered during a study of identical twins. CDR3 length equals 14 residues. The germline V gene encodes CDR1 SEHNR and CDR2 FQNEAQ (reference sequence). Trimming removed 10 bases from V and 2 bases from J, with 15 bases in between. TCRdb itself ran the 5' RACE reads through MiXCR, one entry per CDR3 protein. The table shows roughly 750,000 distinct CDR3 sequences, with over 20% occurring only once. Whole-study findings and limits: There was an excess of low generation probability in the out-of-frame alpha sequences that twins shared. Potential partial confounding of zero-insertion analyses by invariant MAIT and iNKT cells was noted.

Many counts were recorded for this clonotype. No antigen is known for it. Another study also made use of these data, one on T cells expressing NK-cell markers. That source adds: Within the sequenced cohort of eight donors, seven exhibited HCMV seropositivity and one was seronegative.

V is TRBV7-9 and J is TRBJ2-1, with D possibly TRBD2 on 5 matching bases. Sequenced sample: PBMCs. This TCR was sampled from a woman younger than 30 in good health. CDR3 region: CAINTGTTYNEQFF. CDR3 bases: TGTGCCATCAATACGGGAACTACCTACAATGAGCAGTTCTTC.